This T cell receptor (beta chain) originates from a study of cytomegalovirus exposure and HLA in healthy donors. Study as a whole: Unique TCRs from HLA-typed donors, some 85 million of them, were held in an early data release.

It was with 60 Vbeta and 13 Jbeta primers that the PCR ran. Repertoires were generated with immunoSEQ multiplex PCR, while TCRdb's copy carries only in-frame clones and drops some. In the table there are about 140,000 clones, over 60% of which are singletons. V dropped 0 bases and J dropped 8; count of bases not matched to a gene: 9. CDR3 size: 15 residues. Germline-derived CDR1 and CDR2 are SGHDN and FVKESK. Notes on the study in general: Earlier analysis yielded a pattern in which most TCR beta V segments were productive about 87% or about 30% of the time. Researchers catalogued some 160 TCR beta chains as cytomegalovirus-associated. Across HLA loci, a later analysis found differing TCR association rates, with DRB1 most and HLA-C fewest.

To note about this clone: Its target is not known.

This receptor was taken from a man aged 40-49 years in good health and CMV-seropositive. Sample: PBMCs. The V and J genes are TRBV14 and TRBJ1-2; TRBD1 matches 7 bases. CDR3 in DNA: TGTGCCAGCAGCCAAGATCATAGGGGGCTGAGGGGCTACACCTTC. Translating gives CASSQDHRGLRGYTF.